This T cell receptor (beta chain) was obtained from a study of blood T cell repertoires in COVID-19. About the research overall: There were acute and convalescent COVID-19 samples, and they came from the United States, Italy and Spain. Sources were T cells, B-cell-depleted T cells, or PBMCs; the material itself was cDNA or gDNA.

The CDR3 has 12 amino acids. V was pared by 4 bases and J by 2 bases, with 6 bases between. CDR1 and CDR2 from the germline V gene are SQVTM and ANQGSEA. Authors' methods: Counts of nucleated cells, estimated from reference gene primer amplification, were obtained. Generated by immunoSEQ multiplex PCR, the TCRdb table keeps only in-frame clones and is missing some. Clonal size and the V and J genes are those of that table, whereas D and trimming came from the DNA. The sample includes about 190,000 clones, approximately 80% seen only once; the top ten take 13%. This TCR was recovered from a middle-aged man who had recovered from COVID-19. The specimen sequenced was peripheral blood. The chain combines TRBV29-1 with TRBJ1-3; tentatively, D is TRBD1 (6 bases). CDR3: CSVAGAGNTIYF. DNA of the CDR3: TGCAGCGTTGCAGGGGCTGGAAACACCATATATTTT.